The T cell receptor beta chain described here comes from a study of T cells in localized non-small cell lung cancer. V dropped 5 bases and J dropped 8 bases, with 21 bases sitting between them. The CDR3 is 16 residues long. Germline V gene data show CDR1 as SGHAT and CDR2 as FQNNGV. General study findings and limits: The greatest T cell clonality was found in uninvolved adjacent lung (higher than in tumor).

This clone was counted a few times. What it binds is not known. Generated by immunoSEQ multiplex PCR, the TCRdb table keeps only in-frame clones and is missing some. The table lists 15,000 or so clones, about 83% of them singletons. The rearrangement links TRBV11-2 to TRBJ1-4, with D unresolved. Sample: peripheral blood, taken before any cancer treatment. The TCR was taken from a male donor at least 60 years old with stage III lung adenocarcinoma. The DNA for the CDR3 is TGTGCCAGCAGCAACCAGCTGGCGGGGAGTGGCGAAAAACTGTTTTTT. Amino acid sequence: CASSNQLAGSGEKLFF. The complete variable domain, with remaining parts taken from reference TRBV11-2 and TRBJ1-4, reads EAGVAQSPRYKIIEKRQSVAFWCNPISGHATLYWYQQILGQGPKLLIQFQNNGVVDDSQLPKDRFSAERLKGVDSTLKIQPAKLEDSAVYLCASSNQLAGSGEKLFFGSGTQLSVL.